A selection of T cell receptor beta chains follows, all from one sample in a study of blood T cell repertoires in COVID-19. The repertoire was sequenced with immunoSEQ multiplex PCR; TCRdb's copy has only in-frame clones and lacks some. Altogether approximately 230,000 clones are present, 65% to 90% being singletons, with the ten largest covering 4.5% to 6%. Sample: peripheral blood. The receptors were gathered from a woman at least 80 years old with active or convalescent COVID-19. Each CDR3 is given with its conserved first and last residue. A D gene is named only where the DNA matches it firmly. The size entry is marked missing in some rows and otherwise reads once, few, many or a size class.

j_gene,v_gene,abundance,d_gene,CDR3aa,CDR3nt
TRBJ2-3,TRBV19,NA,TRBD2,CASSPTRLADTDTQYF,TGTGCCAGTAGCCCTACCCGACTAGCGGACACAGATACGCAGTATTTT
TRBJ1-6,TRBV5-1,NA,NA,CASSTGWGSSYNSPLHF,TGCGCCAGCAGCACCGGGTGGGGCAGCTCCTATAATTCACCCCTCCACTTT
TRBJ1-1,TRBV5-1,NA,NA,CASSLVGNHQTGSTEAFF,TGCGCCAGCAGCTTGGTAGGAAATCACCAGACAGGTTCCACTGAAGCTTTCTTT
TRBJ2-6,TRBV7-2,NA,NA,CASSLFNSGANVLTF,TGTGCCAGCAGCTTGTTCAACTCTGGGGCCAACGTCCTGACTTTC
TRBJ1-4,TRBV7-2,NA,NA,CASSRGRAGEKLFF,TGTGCCAGCAGCAGAGGGAGGGCGGGTGAAAAACTGTTTTTT
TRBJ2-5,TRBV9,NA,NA,CASSVDPGGLRETQYF,TGTGCCAGCAGCGTAGACCCAGGTGGGTTGCGAGAGACCCAGTACTTC
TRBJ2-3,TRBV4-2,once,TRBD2,CASSPSVLAGGTDTQYF,TGTGCCAGCAGTCCCAGCGTACTAGCGGGTGGAACAGATACGCAGTATTTT
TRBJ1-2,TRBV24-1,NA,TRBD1,CATSGKEDRGQRGYTF,TGTGCCACCAGTGGAAAGGAGGACAGGGGGCAGAGGGGCTACACCTTC
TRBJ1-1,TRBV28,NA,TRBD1,CASSLSGTGVSEAFF,TGTGCCAGCAGTTTATCCGGGACAGGGGTCTCGGAAGCTTTCTTT
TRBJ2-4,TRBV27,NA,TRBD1,CASSPYPPTGAVHF,TGTGCCAGCAGCCCTTACCCTCCGACAGGGGCGGTCCACTTC
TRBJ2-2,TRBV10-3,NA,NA,CAISETTGSGELFF,TGTGCCATCAGTGAGACCACAGGCTCCGGGGAGCTGTTTTTT
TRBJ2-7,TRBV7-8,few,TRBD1,CASSQIINRGNLYEQYF,TGTGCCAGCAGTCAAATAATCAACAGGGGAAATCTCTACGAGCAGTACTTC
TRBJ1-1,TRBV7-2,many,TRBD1,CASSSTGVNTEAFF,TGTGCCAGCAGCTCTACAGGGGTGAACACTGAAGCTTTCTTT
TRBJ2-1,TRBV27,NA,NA,CASSSEGYNEQFF,TGTGCCAGCAGTTCAGAGGGCTACAATGAGCAGTTCTTC
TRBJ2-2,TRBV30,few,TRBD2,CACRAGGYTGELFF,TGTGCCTGCCGTGCCGGGGGGTACACCGGGGAGCTGTTTTTT
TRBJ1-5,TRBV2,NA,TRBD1,CASRETGLNQPQHF,TGTGCCAGCAGGGAGACAGGGCTGAATCAGCCCCAGCATTTT
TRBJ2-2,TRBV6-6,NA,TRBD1,CASSDGTGGTGELFF,TGTGCCAGCAGCGACGGGACAGGGGGGACCGGGGAGCTGTTTTTT
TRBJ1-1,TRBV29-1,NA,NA,CSVGQGSTEAFF,TGCAGCGTAGGCCAGGGATCTACTGAAGCTTTCTTT
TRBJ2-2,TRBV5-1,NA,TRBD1,CASNPQGAPSTGELFF,TGCGCCAGCAACCCTCAGGGGGCGCCGTCCACCGGGGAGCTGTTTTTT
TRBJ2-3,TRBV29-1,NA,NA,CSVEEGPDPDTQYF,TGCAGCGTTGAAGAGGGGCCAGACCCCGATACGCAGTATTTT
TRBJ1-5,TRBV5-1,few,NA,CASSPQEGNQPQHF,TGCGCCAGCAGCCCGCAGGAGGGGAATCAGCCCCAGCATTTT
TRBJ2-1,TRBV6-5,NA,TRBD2,CASRLAGVPYNEQFF,TGTGCCAGCAGGTTAGCGGGAGTGCCCTACAATGAGCAGTTCTTC
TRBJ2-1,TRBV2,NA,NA,CASSADRQQFF,TGTGCCAGCAGTGCCGACAGACAGCAGTTCTTC
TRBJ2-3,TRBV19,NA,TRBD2,CASSILAGGSDTQYF,TGTGCCAGTAGTATACTAGCGGGGGGGTCAGATACGCAGTATTTT
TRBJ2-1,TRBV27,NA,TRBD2,CASSLSGTSGRRNEQFF,TGTGCCAGCAGTTTATCGGGAACTAGCGGGAGACGCAATGAGCAGTTCTTC
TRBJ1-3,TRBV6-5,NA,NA,CASSYSLSSGNTIYF,TGTGCCAGCAGTTACAGCCTGAGCTCTGGAAACACCATATATTTT
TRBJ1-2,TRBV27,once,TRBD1,CASSLDRGYGYTF,TGTGCCAGCAGCTTGGACAGGGGCTATGGCTACACCTTC
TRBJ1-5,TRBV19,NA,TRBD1,CASSKSGQGSRQPQHF,TGTGCCAGTAGTAAATCCGGACAGGGCAGTCGTCAGCCCCAGCATTTT
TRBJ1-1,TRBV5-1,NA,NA,CASSRENPDTEAFF,TGCGCCAGCAGCAGGGAGAATCCTGACACTGAAGCTTTCTTT
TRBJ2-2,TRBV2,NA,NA,CASIRRAAYPGELFF,TGTGCCAGCATCAGGAGGGCGGCGTATCCCGGGGAGCTGTTTTTT
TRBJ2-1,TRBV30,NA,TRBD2,CAWSVSSGSYEQFF,TGTGCCTGGAGTGTGAGTAGCGGGAGCTATGAGCAGTTCTTC
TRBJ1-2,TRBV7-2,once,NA,CASSLNTARYGYTF,TGTGCCAGCAGCCTTAATACAGCACGCTATGGCTACACCTTC
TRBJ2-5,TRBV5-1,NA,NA,CASSPRDSVSETQYF,TGCGCCAGCAGCCCAAGAGACAGTGTTTCGGAGACCCAGTACTTC
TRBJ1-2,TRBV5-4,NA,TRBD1,CASNIQGAGYGYTF,TGTGCCAGCAACATTCAGGGGGCGGGCTATGGCTACACCTTC
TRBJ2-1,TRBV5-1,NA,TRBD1,CASSPTGDVPREQFF,TGCGCCAGCAGCCCGACAGGGGACGTCCCTAGGGAGCAGTTCTTC
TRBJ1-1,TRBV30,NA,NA,CAWSVRLLNTEAFF,TGTGCCTGGAGTGTACGACTCCTGAACACTGAAGCTTTCTTT
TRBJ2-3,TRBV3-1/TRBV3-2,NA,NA,CASSQVEGDTQYF,TGTGCCAGCAGCCAAGTTGAGGGAGATACGCAGTATTTT
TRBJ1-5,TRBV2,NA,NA,CASSPGTGNQPQHF,TGTGCCAGCAGCCCAGGCACCGGCAATCAGCCCCAGCATTTT
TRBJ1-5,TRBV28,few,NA,CASSLGLGWEPQHF,TGTGCCAGCAGTTTGGGACTAGGCTGGGAGCCCCAGCATTTT
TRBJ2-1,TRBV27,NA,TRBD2,CASRTGLADLNEQFF,TGTGCCAGCAGAACCGGACTAGCGGACCTGAATGAGCAGTTCTTC
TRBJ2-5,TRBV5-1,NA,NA,CASSLIGGRQETQYF,TGCGCCAGCAGCTTGATAGGGGGTCGGCAAGAGACCCAGTACTTC
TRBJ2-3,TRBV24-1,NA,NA,CATSGRTSTDTQYF,TGTGCCACCAGTGGGAGAACGAGCACAGATACGCAGTATTTT
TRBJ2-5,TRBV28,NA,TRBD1,CASRTDRELVGETQYF,TGTGCCAGCAGAACTGACAGGGAATTAGTAGGGGAGACCCAGTACTTC
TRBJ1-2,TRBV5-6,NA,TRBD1,CASSPGTGGYTF,TGTGCCAGCAGCCCCGGGACAGGGGGCTACACCTTC
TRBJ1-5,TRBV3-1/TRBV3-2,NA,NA,CASSSRGGNSNQPQHF,TGTGCCAGCAGCTCCCGAGGGGGAAATAGCAATCAGCCCCAGCATTTT
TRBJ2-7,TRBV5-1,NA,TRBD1,CASSSTPGQVFLDGYEQYF,TGCGCCAGCAGCTCAACTCCGGGACAGGTGTTTTTAGATGGCTACGAGCAGTACTTC
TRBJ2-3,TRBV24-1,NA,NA,CATSEYRNPTSTDTQYF,TGTGCCACCAGTGAATACAGAAACCCTACTAGCACAGATACGCAGTATTTT
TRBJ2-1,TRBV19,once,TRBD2,CASSHRASGGYNEQFF,TGTGCCAGTAGCCATAGGGCTAGCGGGGGTTACAATGAGCAGTTCTTC
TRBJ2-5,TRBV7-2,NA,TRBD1,CASSAGQGARETQYF,TGTGCCAGCAGCGCGGGACAGGGGGCTAGAGAGACCCAGTACTTC
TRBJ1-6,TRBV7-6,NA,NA,CASSLSRGRNSPLHF,TGTGCCAGCAGCTTATCACGGGGTCGGAATTCACCCCTCCACTTT
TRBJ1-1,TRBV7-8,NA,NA,CASSLDRGRTEAFF,TGTGCCAGCAGCTTAGATCGGGGGAGGACTGAAGCTTTCTTT
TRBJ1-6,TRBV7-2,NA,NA,CASSNTGTIPSPLHF,TGTGCCAGCAGCAACACCGGGACAATCCCCTCACCCCTCCACTTT
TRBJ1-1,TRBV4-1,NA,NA,CASSQYDPGSNTEAFF,TGCGCCAGCAGCCAATATGATCCAGGGTCGAACACTGAAGCTTTCTTT
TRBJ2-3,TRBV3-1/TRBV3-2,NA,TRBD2,CASTQTTLAGGSTDTQYF,TGTGCCAGCACTCAAACAACGCTAGCGGGGGGTAGCACAGATACGCAGTATTTT